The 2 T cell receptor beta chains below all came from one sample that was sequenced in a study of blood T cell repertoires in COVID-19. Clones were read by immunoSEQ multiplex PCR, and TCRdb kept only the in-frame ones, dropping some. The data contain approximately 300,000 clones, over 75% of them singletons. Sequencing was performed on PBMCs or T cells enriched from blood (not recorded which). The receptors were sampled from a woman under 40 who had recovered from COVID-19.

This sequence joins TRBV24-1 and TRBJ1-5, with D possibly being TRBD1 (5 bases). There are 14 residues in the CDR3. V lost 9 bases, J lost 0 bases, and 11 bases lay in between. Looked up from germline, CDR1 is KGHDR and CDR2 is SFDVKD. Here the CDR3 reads CATWTYTSNQPQHF. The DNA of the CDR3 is TGTGCCACCTGGACATACACTAGCAATCAGCCCCAGCATTTT.

As DNA, the CDR3 is TGCGCCAGCAGTGATAGGACTGAGGATACCTACGAGCAGTACTTC. It codes for CASSDRTEDTYEQYF. The chain links TRBV10-1 to TRBJ2-7; D perhaps matches TRBD2 (5 bases). Germline V gene lookup returns CDR1 WNHNN and CDR2 SYGVQD (reference sequence). V lost 3 bases and J lost 2, with 14 bases in between. The CDR3 consists of 15 residues.